These 30 T cell receptor beta chains share one sample of origin, sequenced in a study of T cell repertoires in cytomegalovirus infection. In TCRdb, the reads were re-called with MiXCR into one record per CDR3 protein. The profile shows 300,000 to 400,000 distinct CDR3 sequences, more than 9% of them singletons. Sequenced material: PBMCs. The receptors stem from a human donor in good health (CMV status not recorded). Some clones in this sample may be carry-over from other donors' samples.

This clonotype was seen ten or more times. This sequence joins TRBV6-2 or TRBV6-3 and TRBJ1-5; D is undetermined. Germline V gene sequence: CDR1 MNHEY, CDR2 SVGEGT. V was trimmed by 2 bases and J by 5 bases, leaving 7 bases between them. The CDR3 length is 13 residues. The CDR3 spells CASSYTFYQPQHF. The CDR3 nucleotides read TGTGCCAGCAGTTACACATTTTATCAGCCCCAGCATTTT.

This clonotype was detected ten times or more. This chain uses TRBV7-2 with TRBJ1-6; TRBD1 matches at 10 bases. CDR1 and CDR2 from the germline V gene are SGHTA and FQGNSA. With 5 bases clipped from V and 7 bases from J, the junction kept 2 bases outside the gene matches. The CDR3 is 14 residues long. CDR3 DNA sequence: TGTGCCAGCAGCACGGGACAGGGGAATTCACCCCTCCACTTT. Amino acid sequence: CASSTGQGNSPLHF.

In its sample, this clonotype was seen a few times. This chain joins TRBV28 and TRBJ2-7; D not certain. The V and J ends lost 7 bases and 0 bases respectively, with 19 bases between them. Per germline, CDR1 MDHEN and CDR2 SYDVKM. The CDR3 totals 16 residues. In DNA form, the CDR3 reads TGTGCCAGCACCCGAAGTGGGGTAGGCGGCTCCTACGAGCAGTACTTC. This translates into CASTRSGVGGSYEQYF.

The sample holds many counts of this clonotype. The V gene is TRBV7-3, the J gene TRBJ2-2, with D perhaps given as TRBD1 or TRBD2 (5 bases each). The CDR3 consists of 14 residues. Trimming took 4 bases from V and 3 from J, leaving 9 bases between them. Germline assignment: CDR1 SGHTA and CDR2 FQGTGA. CDR3 protein: CASSWGPDTGELFF. For the CDR3, the DNA is TGTGCCAGCAGCTGGGGACCTGACACCGGGGAGCTGTTTTTT.

The rearrangement joins TRBV30 to TRBJ1-6; D perhaps matches TRBD1 (5 bases). Trimming stripped 5 bases from V and 9 bases from J, with 14 bases between. Germline CDR1 is GTSNPN and CDR2 is SVGIG (reference sequence). CDR3 length: 13 residues. The CDR3 DNA sequence: TGTGCCTGGGGACCGGGGGGGTTTTCACCCCTCCACTTT. Translated: CAWGPGGFSPLHF.

The CDR3 nucleotides read TGTGCCAGCAGCGCGGGACAGTGGACTGAAGCTTTCTTT. Residues: CASSAGQWTEAFF. The rearrangement uses TRBV9 and TRBJ1-1; 7 bases are a match to TRBD1. The CDR3 is made up of 13 amino acids. Germline CDR1 reads SGDLS; CDR2 reads YYNGEE. V shed 3 bases, J shed 5 bases, and the junction held 4 bases outside the gene matches. The full variable domain, with the rest looked up from reference TRBV9 and TRBJ1-1, is DSGVTQTPKHLITATGQRVTLRCSPRSGDLSVYWYQQSLDQGLQFLIQYYNGEERAKGNILERFSAQQFPDLHSELNLSSLELGDSALYFCASSAGQWTEAFFGQGTRLTVV.

V and J are TRBV6-5 and TRBJ2-1; D possibly corresponds to TRBD1 (5 bases). This CDR3 contains 14 residues. CDR1 MNHEY and CDR2 SVGAGI come from the germline V gene. Trimming took off 0 bases at V and 7 bases at J, with 10 bases between the two ends. CDR3 in DNA: TGTGCCAGCAGTTACTCCGAAAGGGGTAATGAGCAGTTCTTC. It specifies CASSYSERGNEQFF.

This clonotype occurred many times. J is TRBJ1-1 and V is TRBV28; tentative D call: TRBD1 (5 bases). Trimming pared 4 bases from V and 0 bases from J, leaving 15 bases between. The length of the CDR3 is 16 residues. From germline, CDR1 is MDHEN and CDR2 SYDVKM. The DNA of the CDR3 is TGTGCCAGCAGTTCCTTCGGGGGAAGGGTGAACACTGAAGCTTTCTTT. Amino acids: CASSSFGGRVNTEAFF.

V and J are TRBV18 and TRBJ1-1, with unresolved D. This CDR3 is 14 amino acids long. V shed 3 bases and J shed 1 base, with 9 bases lying between them. The V gene's germline CDR1 is KGHSH and CDR2 LQKENI. The CDR3 here is CASSPAGKNTEAFF. CDR3 DNA sequence: TGTGCCAGCTCACCGGCGGGAAAGAACACTGAAGCTTTCTTT. The whole variable domain, remainder taken from reference TRBV18 and TRBJ1-1, is NAGVMQNPRHLVRRRGQEARLRCSPMKGHSHVYWYRQLPEEGLKFMVYLQKENIIDESGMPKERFSAEFPKEGPSILRIQQVVRGDSAAYFCASSPAGKNTEAFFGQGTRLTVV.

The chain carries TRBV19 and TRBJ1-5, with D possibly being TRBD1 (5 bases). This CDR3 spans 13 amino acids. CDR1 LNHDA and CDR2 SQIVND come from the germline V gene (reference sequence). Trimming shortened V by 1 base and J by 15 bases, and 16 bases separated the two germline ends. The CDR3 spells CASSIAGTGQMHF. The CDR3 DNA is TGTGCCAGTAGTATAGCCGGGACCGGTCAGATGCATTTT.

This clonotype was seen many times. The genes are TRBV7-2 and TRBJ1-2; 8 bases fit TRBD1. The CDR3 extends over 14 amino acids. The germline gives CDR1 SGHTA, CDR2 FQGNSA. Unmatched junction bases numbered 10, after V lost 5 bases and J lost 8 bases. CDR3 sequence reads: CASSGFRDRNGYTF. CDR3 DNA: TGTGCCAGCAGCGGATTCCGGGACAGGAACGGCTACACCTTC.

This clonotype has at least ten counts. This chain links TRBV7-8 with TRBJ2-7; TRBD1 agrees at 10 bases. The CDR3 spans 14 residues. Germline V lookup: CDR1 SGHVS, CDR2 FQNEAQ. Trimming at V came to 4 bases and at J to 5 bases, leaving 5 bases not matched to a gene. CDR3 residues: CASSSWDRGDEQYF. CDR3 coding DNA: TGTGCCAGCAGCTCTTGGGACAGGGGCGACGAGCAGTACTTC.

This clonotype was counted only a few times. V gene TRBV27 combines with J gene TRBJ1-5; D unresolved. The V end was cut by 3 bases, the J end by 3 bases, with 6 bases between. CDR3 length: 13 residues. Germline assignment: CDR1 MNHEY and CDR2 SMNVEV (reference sequence). CDR3 bases: TGTGCCAGCAGTTTCGACCACAATCAGCCCCAGCATTTT. This encodes CASSFDHNQPQHF.

The V gene is TRBV6-5, the J gene TRBJ2-1, with unresolved D. In germline, CDR1 is MNHEY, CDR2 SVGAGI. This CDR3 region has 12 residues. The V gene lost 6 bases and the J gene lost 8 bases, with 11 bases spanning the gap. CDR3 DNA: TGTGCCAGCAGCCGGTTAGGCGATGAGCAGTTCTTC. Translating it yields CASSRLGDEQFF.

This clonotype was recorded many times. The rearrangement joins TRBV7-2 to TRBJ2-5; 11 positions match TRBD1. CDR3 length: 15 amino acids. The V gene end was trimmed by 5 bases and the J gene end by 4 bases; junction bases not matched to a gene: 6. Germline lookup yields CDR1 SGHTA and CDR2 FQGNSA. Here the CDR3 reads CASSPGGTGGETQYF. The CDR3 DNA reads TGTGCCAGCAGCCCAGGAGGGACAGGGGGAGAGACCCAGTACTTC.

This clonotype was seen a single time. CDR3 DNA: TGCAGTACTCCCGGTGATCAGCCCCAGCATTTT. Translating gives CSTPGDQPQHF. This chain uses TRBV20-1 with TRBJ1-5; no clear D. This CDR3 is built from 11 residues. V lost 8 bases, J lost 5 bases, and 10 bases lay in between. In germline, CDR1 is DFQATT, CDR2 SNEGSKA (reference sequence).

The V call is TRBV7-9, the J call TRBJ2-7; either TRBD1 or TRBD2 may fit D (5 bases each). Germline values: CDR1 SEHNR, CDR2 FQNEAQ (reference sequence). V dropped 2 bases and J dropped 3 bases, with 23 bases sitting between them. The CDR3 loop spans 18 amino acids. The CDR3 sequence: CASSLRPLGLNGGYEQYF. In DNA form, the CDR3 reads TGTGCCAGCAGCTTAAGACCGTTGGGCCTTAATGGGGGCTACGAGCAGTACTTC.

The chain has TRBV20-1 and TRBJ1-3; no firm D call. Per germline, CDR1 DFQATT and CDR2 SNEGSKA (reference sequence). Trimming cost V 1 base and J 0 bases, with 4 bases left between them. This CDR3 comprises 13 residues. The CDR3 DNA reads TGCAGTGCTAGAGGCGACTCTGGAAACACCATATATTTT. Translating gives CSARGDSGNTIYF.

The chain couples TRBV29-1 to TRBJ1-2; D unresolved. From germline, CDR1 is SQVTM and CDR2 ANQGSEA. The CDR3 is 11 amino acids. With 6 bases removed from V and 8 bases from J, the gap between germline ends came to 13 bases. The CDR3 is CSVATRWGYTF. CDR3 DNA sequence: TGCAGCGTCGCGACCCGATGGGGCTACACCTTC.

The genes are TRBV20-1 and TRBJ2-1, with a tentative D call TRBD2 (6 bases). Germline V gene sequence: CDR1 DFQATT, CDR2 SNEGSKA (reference sequence). V gave up 4 bases and J gave up 7 bases, with 23 bases separating them. The CDR3 extends over 16 amino acids. This CDR3 reads CSANKGLFEPYNEQFF. The CDR3, as DNA: TGCAGTGCTAACAAGGGACTTTTCGAACCATATAATGAGCAGTTCTTC.

This clonotype was counted a few times. This chain links TRBV6-2 or TRBV6-3 with TRBJ1-1; 10 bases line up with TRBD1. CDR3 length: 14 residues. With V trimmed by 2 bases and J by 4 bases, 1 base remained unmatched. CDR1 and CDR2 from the germline V gene are MNHEY and SVGEGT. DNA for the CDR3: TGTGCCAGCAGTTACCGGACAGGGGGCACTGAAGCTTTCTTT. Its protein product is CASSYRTGGTEAFF.

This rearrangement joins TRBV20-1 to TRBJ2-1; D possibly corresponds to TRBD1 (7 bases). From germline, CDR1 is DFQATT and CDR2 SNEGSKA (reference sequence). The CDR3 is 21 amino acids. V lost 6 bases, J lost 0 bases, and 33 bases lay in between. CDR3 coding DNA: TGCAGTGCACAGTGGGGGTGGAGGGACAGAAGCGGGCGAGGCTCCTACAATGAGCAGTTCTTC. Translation gives CSAQWGWRDRSGRGSYNEQFF.

V is TRBV11-1 and J is TRBJ2-3; possibly TRBD1 or TRBD2 for D (5 bases each). The V end was cut by 5 bases, the J end by 3 bases, with 18 bases between. CDR1 is SGHAT and CDR2 is FQDESV in the germline V gene (reference sequence). The CDR3 runs 16 residues. CDR3 bases: TGTGCCAGCAGCCCTCTCGGGACGGTGGGGACAGATACGCAGTATTTT. This encodes CASSPLGTVGTDTQYF.

V is TRBV20-1 and J is TRBJ2-3; the D gene could be TRBD1 or TRBD2 (5 bases each). Germline CDR1 DFQATT, CDR2 SNEGSKA (reference sequence). This CDR3 contains 14 residues. The germline V and J ends were trimmed by 0 bases and 1 base, with 8 bases remaining between them. CDR3 coding DNA: TGCAGTGCTAGAGAGGGACCCCGCACAGATACGCAGTATTTT. Its protein is CSAREGPRTDTQYF.

In its sample, this clonotype was seen many times. V usage is TRBV4-2 and J usage is TRBJ2-3; the match to TRBD2 covers 8 bases. The CDR3 has 16 amino acids. Trimming took 1 base from V and 6 from J; bases not matched to a gene: 9. The V gene's germline CDR1 is LGHNA and CDR2 YNFKEQ. The CDR3 bases are TGTGCCAGCAGCCAAGGGATCGGGGGGGCCTTTGATACGCAGTATTTT. Translating gives CASSQGIGGAFDTQYF.

This rearrangement joins TRBV14 to TRBJ1-1; D may be TRBD1 (6 bases). From germline, CDR1 is SGHDN and CDR2 FVKESK. The length of the CDR3 is 16 residues. Between the trimmed V and J ends, which lost 4 bases and 3 bases, there was a span of 18 bases. For the CDR3, the DNA is TGTGCCAGCAGCCGGTTGGGGGGGGCGCGGGACACTGAAGCTTTCTTT. Protein: CASSRLGGARDTEAFF. The complete variable domain, with remaining parts taken from reference TRBV14 and TRBJ1-1, reads EAGVTQFPSHSVIEKGQTVTLRCDPISGHDNLYWYRRVMGKEIKFLLHFVKESKQDESGMPNNRFLAERTGGTYSTLKVQPAELEDSGVYFCASSRLGGARDTEAFFGQGTRLTVV.

In its sample, this clonotype was seen a few times. CDR3 DNA sequence: TGTGCCAGCAGCGACCGACAGGGCGGGAATGAAAAACTGTTTTTT. The encoded protein is CASSDRQGGNEKLFF. The chain combines TRBV4-2 with TRBJ1-4; 7 positions agree with TRBD1. Germline lookup yields CDR1 LGHNA and CDR2 YNFKEQ. The CDR3 is 15 amino acids. The J segment lost 5 bases and the V segment lost 5 bases, leaving 8 bases of the junction unmatched.

The sample holds many counts of this clonotype. The chain links TRBV7-2 to TRBJ1-2, with a weak D call TRBD1 (5 bases). The CDR3 covers 15 residues. V was cut by 0 bases and J by 3 bases, with 11 bases left in between. Germline V gene lookup returns CDR1 SGHTA and CDR2 FQGNSA. The CDR3 loop reads CASSLAGQGYYGYTF. The CDR3 DNA sequence: TGTGCCAGCAGCTTAGCCGGACAAGGGTACTATGGCTACACCTTC.

This clonotype has only a few counts. V usage is TRBV6-8 and J usage is TRBJ1-3, with D possibly matching TRBD1 (6 bases). This CDR3 is built from 13 residues. Germline lookup yields CDR1 MNHGY and CDR2 SAAAGT. V was clipped by 7 bases and J by 5 bases, with 12 bases between them. The CDR3 nucleotides are TGTGCCAGCAAGGGGGGGAGCCGAAACACCATATATTTT. It codes for CASKGGSRNTIYF.

This clonotype has at least ten counts. This sequence joins TRBV7-2 and TRBJ2-1; 7 nucleotides line up with TRBD2. The germline gives CDR1 SGHTA, CDR2 FQGNSA. The ends lost 5 bases at V and 0 bases at J; junction bases unmatched: 7. The CDR3 is 16 amino acids. This CDR3 reads CASSPRGGSSYNEQFF. The CDR3 DNA reads as TGTGCCAGCAGCCCCCGGGGCGGGAGCTCCTACAATGAGCAGTTCTTC.